This T cell receptor (beta chain) appears in the sequencing data of a study of blood T cell repertoires in COVID-19. On the study more broadly: T cells, B-cell-depleted T cells, or PBMCs provided the cDNA or gDNA that served as material.

Germline lookup yields CDR1 SGHVS and CDR2 FQNEAQ. Trimming cost V 4 bases and J 1 base; bases outside gene matches: 9. The CDR3 has 17 amino acids. Repertoires were generated with immunoSEQ multiplex PCR, while TCRdb's copy carries only in-frame clones and drops some. The sample gives just under 65,000 clones, about three quarters of which show up once; approximately 5.6% is in the top ten. The TCR comes from a human donor in a cohort sampled during active COVID-19. Sequenced material: peripheral blood. V usage is TRBV7-8 and J usage is TRBJ2-3, with 9 bases that match TRBD1. As DNA, the CDR3 is TGTGCCAGCAGCTCCGGCTTGGGACAGGGACGCACAGATACGCAGTATTTT. It codes for CASSSGLGQGRTDTQYF.